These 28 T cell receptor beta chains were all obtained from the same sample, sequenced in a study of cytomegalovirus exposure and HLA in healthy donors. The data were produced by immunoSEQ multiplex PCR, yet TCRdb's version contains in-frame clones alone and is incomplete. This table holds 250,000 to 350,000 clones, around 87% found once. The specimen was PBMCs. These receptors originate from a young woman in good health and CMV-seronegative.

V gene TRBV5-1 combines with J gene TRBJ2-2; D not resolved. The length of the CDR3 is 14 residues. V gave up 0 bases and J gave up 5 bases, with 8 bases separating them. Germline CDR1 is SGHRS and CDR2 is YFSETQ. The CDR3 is CASSLDSRTGELFF. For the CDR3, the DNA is TGCGCCAGCAGCTTGGATTCCAGGACCGGGGAGCTGTTTTTT.

The CDR3: CASSLARGPDTQYF. As DNA, the CDR3 is TGTGCCAGCAGCTTAGCGCGAGGGCCGGATACGCAGTATTTT. This chain uses TRBV7-8 with TRBJ2-3, with a tentative D call TRBD2 (5 bases). With 0 bases removed from V and 6 bases from J, the gap between germline ends came to 10 bases. Germline CDR1 SGHVS, CDR2 FQNEAQ. This CDR3 has 14 amino acids.

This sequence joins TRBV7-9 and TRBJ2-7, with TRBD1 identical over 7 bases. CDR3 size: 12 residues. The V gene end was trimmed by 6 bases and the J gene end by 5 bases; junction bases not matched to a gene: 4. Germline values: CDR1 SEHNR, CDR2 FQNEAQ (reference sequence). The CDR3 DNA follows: TGTGCCAGCAGGGGGCAGGGGGACGAGCAGTACTTC. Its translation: CASRGQGDEQYF.

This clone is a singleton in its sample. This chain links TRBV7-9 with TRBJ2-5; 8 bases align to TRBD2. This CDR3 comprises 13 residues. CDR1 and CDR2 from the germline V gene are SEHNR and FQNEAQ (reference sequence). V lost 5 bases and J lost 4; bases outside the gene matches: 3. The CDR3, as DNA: TGTGCCAGCAGCACAAGCGGGGGAGAGACCCAGTACTTC. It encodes CASSTSGGETQYF.

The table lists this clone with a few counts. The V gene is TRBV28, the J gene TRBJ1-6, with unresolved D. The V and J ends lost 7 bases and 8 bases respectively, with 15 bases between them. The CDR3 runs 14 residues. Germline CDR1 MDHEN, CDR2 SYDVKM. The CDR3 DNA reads TGTGCCAGCATACCCCCGGGAGCGCATTCACCCCTCCACTTT. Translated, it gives CASIPPGAHSPLHF.

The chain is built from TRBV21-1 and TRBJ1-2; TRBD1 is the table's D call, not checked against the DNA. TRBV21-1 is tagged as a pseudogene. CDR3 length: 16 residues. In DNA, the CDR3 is TGTGCCAGCAGCAAAGGCGACAGGGTGATTGAGTATGGCTACACCTTC. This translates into CASSKGDRVIEYGYTF.

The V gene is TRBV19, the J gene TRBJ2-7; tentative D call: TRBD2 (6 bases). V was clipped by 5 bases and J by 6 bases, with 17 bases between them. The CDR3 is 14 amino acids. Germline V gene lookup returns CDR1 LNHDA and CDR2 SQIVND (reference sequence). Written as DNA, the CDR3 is TGTGCCAGTAGTCCCGTAGGTGCGGGACGCGAGCAGTACTTC. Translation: CASSPVGAGREQYF.

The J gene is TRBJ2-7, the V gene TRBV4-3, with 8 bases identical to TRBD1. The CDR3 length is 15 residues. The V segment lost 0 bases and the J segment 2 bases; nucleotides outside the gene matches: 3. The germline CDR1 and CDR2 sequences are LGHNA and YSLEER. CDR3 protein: CASSQEVGQAYEQYF. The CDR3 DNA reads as TGCGCCAGCAGCCAAGAAGTGGGACAGGCCTACGAGCAGTACTTC.

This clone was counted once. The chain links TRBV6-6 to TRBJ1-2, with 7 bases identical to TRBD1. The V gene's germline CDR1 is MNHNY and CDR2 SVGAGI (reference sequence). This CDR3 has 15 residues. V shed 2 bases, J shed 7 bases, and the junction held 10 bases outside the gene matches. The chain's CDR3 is CASSYEGTASRGYTF. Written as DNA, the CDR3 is TGTGCCAGCAGTTACGAAGGGACAGCTTCTCGTGGCTACACCTTC.

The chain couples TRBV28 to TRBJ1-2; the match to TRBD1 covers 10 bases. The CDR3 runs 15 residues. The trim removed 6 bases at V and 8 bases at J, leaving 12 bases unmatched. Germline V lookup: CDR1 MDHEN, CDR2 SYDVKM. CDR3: CASRRQGARIGGYTF. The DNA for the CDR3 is TGTGCCAGCAGACGACAGGGGGCGCGTATAGGAGGCTACACCTTC.

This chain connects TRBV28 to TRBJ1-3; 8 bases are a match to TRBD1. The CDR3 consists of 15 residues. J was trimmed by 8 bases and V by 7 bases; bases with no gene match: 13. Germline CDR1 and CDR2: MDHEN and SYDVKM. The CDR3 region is CASTVRDRIRDTIYF. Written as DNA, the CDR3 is TGTGCCAGCACCGTCCGGGACAGGATACGAGACACCATATATTTT. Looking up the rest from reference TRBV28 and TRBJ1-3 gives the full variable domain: DVKVTQSSRYLVKRTGEKVFLECVQDMDHENMFWYRQDPGLGLRLIYFSYDVKMKEKGDIPEGYSVSREKKERFSLILESASTNQTSMYLCASTVRDRIRDTIYFGEGSWLTVV.

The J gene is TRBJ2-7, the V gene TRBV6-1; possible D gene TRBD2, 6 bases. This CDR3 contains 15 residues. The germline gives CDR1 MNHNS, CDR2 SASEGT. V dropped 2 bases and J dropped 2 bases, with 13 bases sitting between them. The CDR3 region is CASSESIAEAYEQYF. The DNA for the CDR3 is TGTGCCAGCAGTGAAAGTATAGCGGAGGCCTACGAGCAGTACTTC.

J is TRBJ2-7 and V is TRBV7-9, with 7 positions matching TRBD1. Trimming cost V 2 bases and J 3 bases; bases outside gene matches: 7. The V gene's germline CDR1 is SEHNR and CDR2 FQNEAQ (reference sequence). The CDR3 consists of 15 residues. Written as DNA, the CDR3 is TGTGCCAGCAGCTTACCAACGGGACAGAGCTACGAGCAGTACTTC. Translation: CASSLPTGQSYEQYF.

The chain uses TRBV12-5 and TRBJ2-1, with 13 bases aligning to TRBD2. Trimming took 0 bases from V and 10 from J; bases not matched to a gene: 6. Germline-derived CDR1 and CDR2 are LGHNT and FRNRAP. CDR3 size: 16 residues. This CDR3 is CASGLVLAGGPREQFF. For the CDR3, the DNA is TGTGCTAGTGGTTTGGTACTAGCGGGAGGGCCCCGGGAGCAGTTCTTC.

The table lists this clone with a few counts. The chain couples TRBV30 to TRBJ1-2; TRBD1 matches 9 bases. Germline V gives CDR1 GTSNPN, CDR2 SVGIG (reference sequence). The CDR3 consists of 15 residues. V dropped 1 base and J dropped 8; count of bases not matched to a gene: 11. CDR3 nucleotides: TGTGCCTGGAGTGCCCTCTTACAGGGGGCGAAGGGCTACACCTTC. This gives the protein CAWSALLQGAKGYTF.

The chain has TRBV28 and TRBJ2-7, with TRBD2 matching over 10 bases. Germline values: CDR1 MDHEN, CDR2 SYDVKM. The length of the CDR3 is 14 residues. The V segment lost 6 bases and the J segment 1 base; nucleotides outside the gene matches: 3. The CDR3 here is CASRGLADSYEQYF. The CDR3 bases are TGTGCCAGCAGAGGACTAGCGGATTCCTACGAGCAGTACTTC.

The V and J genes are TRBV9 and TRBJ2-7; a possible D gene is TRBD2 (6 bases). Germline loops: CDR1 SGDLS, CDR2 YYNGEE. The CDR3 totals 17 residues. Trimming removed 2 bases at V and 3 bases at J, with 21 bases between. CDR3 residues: CASSVTAGNTGVYEQYF. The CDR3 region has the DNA TGTGCCAGCAGCGTGACGGCGGGGAACACGGGGGTCTACGAGCAGTACTTC.

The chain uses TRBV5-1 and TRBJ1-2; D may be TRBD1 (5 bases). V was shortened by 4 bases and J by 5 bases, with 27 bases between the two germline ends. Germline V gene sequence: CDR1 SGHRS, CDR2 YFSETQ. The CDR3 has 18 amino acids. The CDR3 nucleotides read TGCGCCAGCAGCATCCGGGGCGGGGGAACGTCGAATCGGTATGGCTACACCTTC. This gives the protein CASSIRGGGTSNRYGYTF.

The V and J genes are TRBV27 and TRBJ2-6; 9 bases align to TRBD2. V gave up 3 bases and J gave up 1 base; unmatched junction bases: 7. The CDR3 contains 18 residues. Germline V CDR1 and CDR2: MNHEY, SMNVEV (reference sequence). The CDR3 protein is CASSFLSGRRSGANVLTF. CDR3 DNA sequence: TGTGCCAGCAGTTTCCTTAGCGGGAGAAGGTCTGGGGCCAACGTCCTGACTTTC.

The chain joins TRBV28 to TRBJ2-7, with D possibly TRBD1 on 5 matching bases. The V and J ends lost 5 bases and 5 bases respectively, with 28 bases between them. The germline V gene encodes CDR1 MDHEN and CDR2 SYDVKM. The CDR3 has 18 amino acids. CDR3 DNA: TGTGCCAGCAGTCCCCCCCCCACTCGGACACGAAGCCACGACGAGCAGTACTTC. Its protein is CASSPPPTRTRSHDEQYF.

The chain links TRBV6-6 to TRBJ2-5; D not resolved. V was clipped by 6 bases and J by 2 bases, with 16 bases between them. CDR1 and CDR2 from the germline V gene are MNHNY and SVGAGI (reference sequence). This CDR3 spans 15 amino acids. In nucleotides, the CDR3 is TGTGCCAGCAGACCCCCATTGCGAGGACAAGAGACCCAGTACTTC. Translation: CASRPPLRGQETQYF.

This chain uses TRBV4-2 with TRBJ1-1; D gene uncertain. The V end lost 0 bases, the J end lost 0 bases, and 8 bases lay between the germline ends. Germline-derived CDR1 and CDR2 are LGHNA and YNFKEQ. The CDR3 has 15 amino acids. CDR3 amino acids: CASSQDRTMNTEAFF. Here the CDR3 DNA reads TGTGCCAGCAGCCAAGATCGCACTATGAACACTGAAGCTTTCTTT.

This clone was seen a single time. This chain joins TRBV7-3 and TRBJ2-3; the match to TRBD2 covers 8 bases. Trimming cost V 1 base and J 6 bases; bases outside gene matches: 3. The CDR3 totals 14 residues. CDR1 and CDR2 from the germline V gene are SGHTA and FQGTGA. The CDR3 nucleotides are TGTGCCAGCAGCTTAATCGGCGGGGGGGATACGCAGTATTTT. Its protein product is CASSLIGGGDTQYF.

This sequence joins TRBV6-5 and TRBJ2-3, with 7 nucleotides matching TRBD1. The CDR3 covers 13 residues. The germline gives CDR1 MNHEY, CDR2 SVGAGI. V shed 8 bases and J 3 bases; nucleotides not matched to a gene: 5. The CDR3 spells CASSDRVTDTQYF. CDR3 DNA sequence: TGTGCCAGCTCAGACAGGGTAACAGATACGCAGTATTTT.

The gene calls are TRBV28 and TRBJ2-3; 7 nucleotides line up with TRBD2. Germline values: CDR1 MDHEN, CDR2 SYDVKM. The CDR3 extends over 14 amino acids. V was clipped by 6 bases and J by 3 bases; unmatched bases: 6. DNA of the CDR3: TGTGCCAGCAGCGGTACTAGCGTGACAGATACGCAGTATTTT. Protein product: CASSGTSVTDTQYF. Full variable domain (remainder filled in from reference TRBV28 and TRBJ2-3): DVKVTQSSRYLVKRTGEKVFLECVQDMDHENMFWYRQDPGLGLRLIYFSYDVKMKEKGDIPEGYSVSREKKERFSLILESASTNQTSMYLCASSGTSVTDTQYFGPGTRLTVL.

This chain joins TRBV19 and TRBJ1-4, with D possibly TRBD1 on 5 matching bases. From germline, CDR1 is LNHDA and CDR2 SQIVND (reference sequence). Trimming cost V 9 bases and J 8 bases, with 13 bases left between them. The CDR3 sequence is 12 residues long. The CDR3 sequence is CARPSKGEKLFF. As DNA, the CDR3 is TGTGCCAGACCCTCCAAGGGGGAAAAACTGTTTTTT.

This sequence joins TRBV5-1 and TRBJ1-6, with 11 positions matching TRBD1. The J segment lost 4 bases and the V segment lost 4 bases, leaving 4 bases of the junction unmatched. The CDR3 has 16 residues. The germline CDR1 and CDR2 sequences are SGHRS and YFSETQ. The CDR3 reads CASSPGQGAYNSPLHF. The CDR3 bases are TGCGCCAGCAGCCCTGGACAGGGGGCATATAATTCACCCCTCCACTTT.

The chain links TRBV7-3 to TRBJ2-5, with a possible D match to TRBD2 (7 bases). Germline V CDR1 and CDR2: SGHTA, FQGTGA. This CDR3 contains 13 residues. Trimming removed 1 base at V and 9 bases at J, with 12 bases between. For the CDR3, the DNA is TGTGCCAGCAGCTTAAGCGGGGAGGGGGCCCAGTACTTC. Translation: CASSLSGEGAQYF.